The rows below give T cell receptor beta chains drawn from one sample of a study of blood T cell repertoires in COVID-19. Sequencing was performed with immunoSEQ multiplex PCR; in TCRdb, only in-frame clones are kept and a portion is missing. The sample consists of 200,000 or so clones, 88% of them appearing once. Sequenced sample: PBMCs or T cells enriched from blood (not recorded which). The receptors were sampled from a woman in her 30s who had recovered from COVID-19. Both conserved end residues are part of each CDR3. A D gene is named only where the DNA matches it firmly. Size is stated for part of the rows, as once, few or many counts, or as a class when the clone is expanded.

DNA,CDR3,V,D,J,size
TGTGCCAGCTTAAGATCCACGGAAGAGACCCAGTACTTC,CASLRSTEETQYF,TRBV18,NA,TRBJ2-5,NA
TGTGCCAGCAGCCCACCCCAGGGTGTGGATTCACCCCTCCACTTT,CASSPPQGVDSPLHF,TRBV9,NA,TRBJ1-6,NA
TGTGCCAGCAGTGAATTGGGGACAGGGGACTATGGCTACACCTTC,CASSELGTGDYGYTF,TRBV2,TRBD1,TRBJ1-2,NA
TGTGCCAGCAGCTTGGTGGACAGCCGAGGGACCTATGGCTACACCTTC,CASSLVDSRGTYGYTF,TRBV5-6,NA,TRBJ1-2,NA
TGTGCCACCAGCAGACATCCATGGAGAGGGAAGGAAAAACTGTTTTTT,CATSRHPWRGKEKLFF,TRBV15,NA,TRBJ1-4,NA
TGTGCCAGCAGTCCGGCGGGAACTAGCTCAACCGGGGAGCTGTTTTTT,CASSPAGTSSTGELFF,TRBV11-2,NA,TRBJ2-2,NA
TGTGCCAGCAGCCTCGGACAGGGCCCCTTAGAGACCCAGTACTTC,CASSLGQGPLETQYF,TRBV11-3,TRBD1,TRBJ2-5,NA
TGTGCCAGCAGCTTCCGGACAGGGCATAGCAATCAGCCCCAGCATTTT,CASSFRTGHSNQPQHF,TRBV5-6,TRBD1,TRBJ1-5,NA
TGTGCCAGCAGCTTAGTTCGCGGGGTCCCGTACCAAGAGACCCAGTACTTC,CASSLVRGVPYQETQYF,TRBV7-2,NA,TRBJ2-5,NA
TGTGCCAGCAGTTATCTGGGACAGGGATCCTATAATTCACCCCTCCACTTT,CASSYLGQGSYNSPLHF,TRBV6-2/TRBV6-3,TRBD1,TRBJ1-6,once
TGCGCCAGCAGCTTCAGACTAGCGGGGGGGCCCTTTGATGAGCAGTTCTTC,CASSFRLAGGPFDEQFF,TRBV4-1,TRBD2,TRBJ2-1,NA
TGTGCCAGCAGCCCCCCCTTACAGGGAGACACTGAAGCTTTCTTT,CASSPPLQGDTEAFF,TRBV9,NA,TRBJ1-1,NA
TGTGCCAGCAGCCCTGAGGGACAGGGGGCCATCTATGGCTACACCTTC,CASSPEGQGAIYGYTF,TRBV7-3,TRBD1,TRBJ1-2,NA
TGTGCCAGCAGCCGCCAGGGAGGGACTAATGAAAAACTGTTTTTT,CASSRQGGTNEKLFF,TRBV7-2,NA,TRBJ1-4,NA
TGTGCCAGTAGTATGTTTCGGAACACTGAAGCTTTCTTT,CASSMFRNTEAFF,TRBV19,NA,TRBJ1-1,NA
TGTGCCAGTAGTCGGACAGGTTCAGATTTAGGCTACACCTTC,CASSRTGSDLGYTF,TRBV19,TRBD1,TRBJ1-2,NA
TGTGCCAGTAGGCCCAGGGGGGATTTTCGGCCCCAGCATTTT,CASRPRGDFRPQHF,TRBV19,TRBD1,TRBJ1-5,NA
TGTGCCAGCAGCGTGGGGGGGATGCATTCACCCCTCCACTTT,CASSVGGMHSPLHF,TRBV9,NA,TRBJ1-6,NA
TGTGCCAGCAGAGGGGCCCCATCGGAGGGCTACACCTTC,CASRGAPSEGYTF,TRBV2,NA,TRBJ1-2,NA
TGTGCCAGCTCAGGGAATAGAGGGGAGACCCAGTACTTC,CASSGNRGETQYF,TRBV18,NA,TRBJ2-5,NA
TGTGCCAGTAGGTTGGACAGCGCATCCTACAATGAGCAGTTCTTC,CASRLDSASYNEQFF,TRBV19,NA,TRBJ2-1,once
TGTGCCAGCAGCTTAAGGGGCGGAGACACTGAAGCTTTCTTT,CASSLRGGDTEAFF,TRBV7-3,NA,TRBJ1-1,NA
TGTGCCAGCAGCTTGGGATGGGCGGGGGTATCCTACGAGCAGTACTTC,CASSLGWAGVSYEQYF,TRBV7-2,TRBD2,TRBJ2-7,NA
TGCGCCAGCAGCCAAGGCGCTTACAGGGAAGATACGCAGTATTTT,CASSQGAYREDTQYF,TRBV4-3,NA,TRBJ2-3,NA
TGCGCCAGCAGCCAATCCGGGACCGGGGAGCTGTTTTTT,CASSQSGTGELFF,TRBV4-1,NA,TRBJ2-2,NA
TGTGCCAGCAGCCAAGAATCACACCCAACTAATGAAAAACTGTTTTTT,CASSQESHPTNEKLFF,TRBV4-2,NA,TRBJ1-4,NA
TGTGCCAGCAGCCCCATAAACACACCCACAGATACGCAGTATTTT,CASSPINTPTDTQYF,TRBV7-8,NA,TRBJ2-3,once
TGTGCCAGCAGTGCATTACAAAACACCGGGGAGCTGTTTTTT,CASSALQNTGELFF,TRBV2,NA,TRBJ2-2,once
TGTGCCAGCAGTTTAAGGGTAGCGGGGCCTCGGGAGCTGTTTTTT,CASSLRVAGPRELFF,TRBV27,TRBD2,TRBJ2-2,NA
TGTGCCAGCAGCGGGACTAGCGGGGGGGCCGTCACCGGGGAGCTGTTTTTT,CASSGTSGGAVTGELFF,TRBV9,TRBD2,TRBJ2-2,NA
TGTGCCAGCAAGGGGTTGACTAACTATGGCTACACCTTC,CASKGLTNYGYTF,TRBV27,NA,TRBJ1-2,NA
TGTGCCAGCAGCCGAGGCTCTAGCACAGATACGCAGTATTTT,CASSRGSSTDTQYF,TRBV3-1/TRBV3-2,NA,TRBJ2-3,NA
TGTGCCAGCAGCTTGGGACTTTCGAACACCGGGGAGCTGTTTTTT,CASSLGLSNTGELFF,TRBV7-7,NA,TRBJ2-2,NA
TGTGCCAGCAGCCAGAACCGGGACTTCTACACTGAAGCTTTCTTT,CASSQNRDFYTEAFF,TRBV14,NA,TRBJ1-1,NA
TGTGCCAGCATAGACCGGGACAGGGGACTTTCAAGCTACACCTTC,CASIDRDRGLSSYTF,TRBV6-5,TRBD1,TRBJ1-2,NA
TGTGCCAGCAGTTACGCGGGGGTAATCACCGGGGAGCTGTTTTTT,CASSYAGVITGELFF,TRBV6-2/TRBV6-3,TRBD2,TRBJ2-2,NA
TGTGCCACCAGTGATTCTACCTCCGGGACAAATGTTGAGCAGTTCTTC,CATSDSTSGTNVEQFF,TRBV24-1,NA,TRBJ2-1,NA
TGTGCCATCAGAAGTGTAGAGACAGGGGGCGATGAAAAACTGTTTTTT,CAIRSVETGGDEKLFF,TRBV10-3,TRBD1,TRBJ1-4,NA
TGTGCCAGCAGTAGCCTGGACAGGGATGAAGCTTTCTTT,CASSSLDRDEAFF,TRBV6-2/TRBV6-3,TRBD1,TRBJ1-1,few
TGTGCCAGCAGTTTACAGGGCGGGGAGCTGTTTTTT,CASSLQGGELFF,TRBV12-3/TRBV12-4,NA,TRBJ2-2,few
TGTGCCAGCATCTCTACAGGGGGCTACACCTTC,CASISTGGYTF,TRBV12-3/TRBV12-4,NA,TRBJ1-2,NA
TGTGCCAGCAGCTTAACTGGGGGGGCGCAGGATGAGCAGTTCTTC,CASSLTGGAQDEQFF,TRBV7-3,NA,TRBJ2-1,once
TGTGCCAGTAGTATGAATGGGGCGGACACCATATATTTT,CASSMNGADTIYF,TRBV19,NA,TRBJ1-3,NA
TGTGCCAGCAGTTACTCGCCCAGGGTATGGTACACCTTC,CASSYSPRVWYTF,TRBV6-2/TRBV6-3,NA,TRBJ1-2,NA